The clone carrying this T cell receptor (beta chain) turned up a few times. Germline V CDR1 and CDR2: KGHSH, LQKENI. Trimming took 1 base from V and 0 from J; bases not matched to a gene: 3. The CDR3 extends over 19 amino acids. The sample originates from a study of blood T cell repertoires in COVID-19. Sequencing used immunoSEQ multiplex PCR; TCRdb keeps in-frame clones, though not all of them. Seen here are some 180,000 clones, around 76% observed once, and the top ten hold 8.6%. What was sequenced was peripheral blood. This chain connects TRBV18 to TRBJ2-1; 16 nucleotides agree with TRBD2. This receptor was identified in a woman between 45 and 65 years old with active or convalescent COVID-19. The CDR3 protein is CASSPLGLAGGSSYNEQFF. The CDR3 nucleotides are TGTGCCAGCTCACCACTGGGACTAGCGGGAGGGAGCTCCTACAATGAGCAGTTCTTC.